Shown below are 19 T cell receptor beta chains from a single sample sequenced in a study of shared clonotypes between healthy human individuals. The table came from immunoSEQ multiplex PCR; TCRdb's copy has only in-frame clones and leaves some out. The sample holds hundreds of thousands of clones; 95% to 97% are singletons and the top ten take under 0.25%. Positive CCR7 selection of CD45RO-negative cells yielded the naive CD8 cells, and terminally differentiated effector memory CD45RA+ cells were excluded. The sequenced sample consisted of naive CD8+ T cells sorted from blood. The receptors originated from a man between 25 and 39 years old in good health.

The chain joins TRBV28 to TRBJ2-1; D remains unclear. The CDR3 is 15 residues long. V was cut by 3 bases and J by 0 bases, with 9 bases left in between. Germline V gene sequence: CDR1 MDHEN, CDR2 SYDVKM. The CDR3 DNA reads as TGTGCCAGCAGTTTGCCTCGGAGCTCCTACAATGAGCAGTTCTTC. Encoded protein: CASSLPRSSYNEQFF.

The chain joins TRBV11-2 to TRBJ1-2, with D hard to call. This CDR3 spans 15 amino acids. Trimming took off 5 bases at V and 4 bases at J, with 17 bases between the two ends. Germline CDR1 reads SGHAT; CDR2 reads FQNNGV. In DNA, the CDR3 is TGTGCCAGCAGCGGACCTGATCGGATTATCTATGGCTACACCTTC. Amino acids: CASSGPDRIIYGYTF.

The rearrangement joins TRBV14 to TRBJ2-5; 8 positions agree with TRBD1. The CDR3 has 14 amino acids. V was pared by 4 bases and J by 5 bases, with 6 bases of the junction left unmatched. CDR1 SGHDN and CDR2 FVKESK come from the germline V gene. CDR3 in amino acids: CASSLGQGVETQYF. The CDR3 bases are TGTGCCAGCAGCCTAGGACAGGGTGTGGAGACCCAGTACTTC.

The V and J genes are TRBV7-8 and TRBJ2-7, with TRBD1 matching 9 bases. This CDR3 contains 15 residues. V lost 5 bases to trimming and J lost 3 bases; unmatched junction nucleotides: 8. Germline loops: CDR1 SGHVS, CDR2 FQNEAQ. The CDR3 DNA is TGTGCCAGCAGCGCCGTACCGGGACAGGGCTACGAGCAGTACTTC. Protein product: CASSAVPGQGYEQYF.

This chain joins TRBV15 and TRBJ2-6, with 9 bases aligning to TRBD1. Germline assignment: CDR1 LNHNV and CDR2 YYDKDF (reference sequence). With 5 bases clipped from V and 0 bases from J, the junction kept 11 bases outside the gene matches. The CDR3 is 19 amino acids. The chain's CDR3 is CATSRTRDRALSGANVLTF. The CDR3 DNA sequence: TGTGCCACCAGCCGCACCCGGGACAGGGCCCTCTCTGGGGCCAACGTCCTGACTTTC.

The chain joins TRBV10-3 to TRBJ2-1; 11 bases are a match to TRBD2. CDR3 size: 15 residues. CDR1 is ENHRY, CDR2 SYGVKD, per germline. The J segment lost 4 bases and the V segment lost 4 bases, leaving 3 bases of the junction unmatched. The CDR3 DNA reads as TGTGCCATCAGTGCGGGACTAGCGGATTACAATGAGCAGTTCTTC. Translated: CAISAGLADYNEQFF.

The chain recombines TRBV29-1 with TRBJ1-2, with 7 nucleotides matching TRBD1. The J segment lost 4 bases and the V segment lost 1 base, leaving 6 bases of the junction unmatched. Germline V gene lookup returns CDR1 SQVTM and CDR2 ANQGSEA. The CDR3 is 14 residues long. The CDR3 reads CSVEAGQRFYGYTF. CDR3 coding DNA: TGCAGCGTTGAAGCGGGACAGCGATTCTATGGCTACACCTTC.

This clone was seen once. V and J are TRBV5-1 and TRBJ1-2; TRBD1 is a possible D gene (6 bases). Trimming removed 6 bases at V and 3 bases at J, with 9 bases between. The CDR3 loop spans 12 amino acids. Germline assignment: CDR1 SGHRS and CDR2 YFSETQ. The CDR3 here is CASKGGDYGYTF. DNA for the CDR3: TGCGCCAGCAAAGGGGGGGACTATGGCTACACCTTC.

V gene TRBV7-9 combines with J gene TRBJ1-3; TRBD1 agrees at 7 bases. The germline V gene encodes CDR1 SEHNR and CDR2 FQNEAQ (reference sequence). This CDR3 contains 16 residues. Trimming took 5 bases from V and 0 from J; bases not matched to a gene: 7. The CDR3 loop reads CASSRTQGSSGNTIYF. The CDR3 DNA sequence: TGTGCCAGCAGCCGGACACAGGGGAGCTCTGGAAACACCATATATTTT.

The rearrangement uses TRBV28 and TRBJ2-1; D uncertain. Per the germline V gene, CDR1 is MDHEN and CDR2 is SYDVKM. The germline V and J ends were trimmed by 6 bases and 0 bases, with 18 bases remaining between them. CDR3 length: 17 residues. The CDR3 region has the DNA TGTGCCAGCAGGTCGTTGGTAACCCGGAGCTCCTACAATGAGCAGTTCTTC. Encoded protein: CASRSLVTRSSYNEQFF.

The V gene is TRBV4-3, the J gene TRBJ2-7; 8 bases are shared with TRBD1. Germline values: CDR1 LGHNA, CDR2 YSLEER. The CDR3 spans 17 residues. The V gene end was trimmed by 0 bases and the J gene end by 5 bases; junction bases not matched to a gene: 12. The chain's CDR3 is CASSQDLGETGVDEQYF. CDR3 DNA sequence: TGCGCCAGCAGCCAAGATCTAGGCGAGACAGGGGTAGACGAGCAGTACTTC.

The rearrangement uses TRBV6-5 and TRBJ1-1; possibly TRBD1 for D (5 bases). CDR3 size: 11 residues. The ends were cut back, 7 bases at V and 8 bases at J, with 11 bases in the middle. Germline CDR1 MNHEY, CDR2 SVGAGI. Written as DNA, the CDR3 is TGTGCCAGCATTGGGGGGACCGAAGCTTTCTTT. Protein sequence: CASIGGTEAFF.

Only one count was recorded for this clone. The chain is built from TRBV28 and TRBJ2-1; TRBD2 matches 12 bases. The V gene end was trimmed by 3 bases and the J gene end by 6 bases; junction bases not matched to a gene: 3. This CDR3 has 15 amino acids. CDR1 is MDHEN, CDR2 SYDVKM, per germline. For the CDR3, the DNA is TGTGCCAGCAGTTTGAGGACTAGCGGGGTCAATGAGCAGTTCTTC. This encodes CASSLRTSGVNEQFF.

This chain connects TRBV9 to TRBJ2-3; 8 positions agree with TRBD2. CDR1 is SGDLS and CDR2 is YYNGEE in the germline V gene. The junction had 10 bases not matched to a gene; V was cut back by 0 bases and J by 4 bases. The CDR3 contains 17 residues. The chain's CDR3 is CASSVAIREGFADTQYF. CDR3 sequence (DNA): TGTGCCAGCAGCGTAGCCATCCGGGAGGGCTTTGCAGATACGCAGTATTTT.

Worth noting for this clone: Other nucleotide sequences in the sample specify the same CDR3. CDR3 bases: TGTGCCACCAGCAGAGGCGGAAATGAGCAGTTCTTC. It encodes CATSRGGNEQFF. The chain recombines TRBV15 with TRBJ2-1; no definite D call. V gave up 1 base and J gave up 7 bases, with 5 bases separating them. Germline values: CDR1 LNHNV, CDR2 YYDKDF (reference sequence). The CDR3 runs to 12 residues.

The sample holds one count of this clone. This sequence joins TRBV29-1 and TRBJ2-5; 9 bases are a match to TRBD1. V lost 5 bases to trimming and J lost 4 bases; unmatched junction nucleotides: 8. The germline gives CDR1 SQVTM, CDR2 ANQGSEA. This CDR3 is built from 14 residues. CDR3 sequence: CSVTRDRVGETQYF. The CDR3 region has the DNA TGCAGCGTTACCCGGGACAGGGTGGGAGAGACCCAGTACTTC.

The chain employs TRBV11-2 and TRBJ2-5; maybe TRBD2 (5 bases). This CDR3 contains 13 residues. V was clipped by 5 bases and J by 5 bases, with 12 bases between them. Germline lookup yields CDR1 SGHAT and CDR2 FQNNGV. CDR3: CASSPTNWETQYF. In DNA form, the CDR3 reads TGTGCCAGCAGCCCGACTAATTGGGAGACCCAGTACTTC.

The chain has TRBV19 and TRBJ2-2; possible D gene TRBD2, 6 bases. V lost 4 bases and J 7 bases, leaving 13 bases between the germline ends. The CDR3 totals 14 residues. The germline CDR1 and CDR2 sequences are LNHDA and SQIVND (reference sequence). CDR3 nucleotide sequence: TGTGCCAGTAGTACCGTCGGGGGTGGCGGGGAGCTGTTTTTT. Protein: CASSTVGGGGELFF.

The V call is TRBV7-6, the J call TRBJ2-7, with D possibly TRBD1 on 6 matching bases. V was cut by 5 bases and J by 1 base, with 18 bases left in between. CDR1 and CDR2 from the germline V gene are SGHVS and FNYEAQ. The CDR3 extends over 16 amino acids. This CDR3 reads CASSLDIQGLSYEQYF. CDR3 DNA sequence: TGTGCCAGCAGCCTAGATATACAGGGATTGTCCTACGAGCAGTACTTC.